In this sample, the clone carrying this T cell receptor beta chain turned up a few times. TCRdb processed the 5' RACE reads anew with MiXCR; each CDR3 protein has one entry. The sample holds approximately 54,000 distinct CDR3 sequences, around 10% seen once. This entry is derived from a study of T-cell memory formation after mild COVID-19. This CDR3 is 14 amino acids long. V shed 3 bases, J shed 6 bases, and the junction held 6 bases outside the gene matches. The germline CDR1 and CDR2 sequences are SEHNR and FQNEAQ (reference sequence). The rearrangement links TRBV7-9 to TRBJ2-7; 9 bases agree with TRBD1. This TCR came from a young man who had mild COVID-19 (a few samples of this study predate the infection). Cell type and time point are not known. Input material: PBMCs or a T cell subset sorted from them (not recorded which). The CDR3 bases are TGTGCCAGCAGCTTTGGACAGGGGAACGGCGAGCAGTACGTC. The encoded protein is CASSFGQGNGEQYV.